These 30 T cell receptor beta chains were sequenced from one sample in a study of PD-L1 blockade in urothelial cancer. The assay was immunoSEQ multiplex PCR, and TCRdb's table has in-frame clones only and misses some. The table includes some 76,000 clones, roughly nine tenths detected once. Sequenced material: PBMCs, taken around atezolizumab (anti-PD-L1) treatment. The receptor source for this set is a man in his sixties with urothelial cancer.

The J gene is TRBJ1-2, the V gene TRBV19; 7 bases are shared with TRBD1. The CDR3 consists of 14 residues. Trimming at V came to 4 bases and at J to 3 bases, leaving 5 bases not matched to a gene. CDR1 is LNHDA and CDR2 is SQIVND in the germline V gene (reference sequence). CDR3 bases: TGTGCCAGTAGTAAGGGGGCGAAGGACTATGGCTACACCTTC. Protein product: CASSKGAKDYGYTF.

This chain joins TRBV28 and TRBJ1-4; TRBD1 aligns across 8 bases. After removal of 5 bases from V and 4 bases from J, the junction contained 6 bases not matched to a gene. Germline lookup yields CDR1 MDHEN and CDR2 SYDVKM. This CDR3 comprises 15 residues. CDR3 residues: CASSPGDRFNEKLFF. CDR3 DNA: TGTGCCAGCAGTCCAGGGGACAGGTTTAATGAAAAACTGTTTTTT.

The chain uses TRBV9 and TRBJ2-5; no definite D call. Germline CDR1 reads SGDLS; CDR2 reads YYNGEE. V dropped 4 bases and J dropped 0 bases, with 10 bases sitting between them. CDR3 size: 14 residues. The CDR3 sequence is CASSSSVYQETQYF. The CDR3 coding sequence is TGTGCCAGCAGCTCCTCAGTGTACCAAGAGACCCAGTACTTC.

The rearrangement links TRBV5-6 to TRBJ2-7; possible D gene TRBD2, 5 bases. Germline CDR1 SGHDT, CDR2 YYEEEE. V lost 4 bases and J lost 3, with 14 bases in between. The CDR3 contains 14 residues. This CDR3 reads CASSLADSRYEQYF. In DNA, the CDR3 is TGTGCCAGCAGCCTGGCGGACTCCCGCTACGAGCAGTACTTC. The variable domain in full, with the rest retrieved from reference TRBV5-6 and TRBJ2-7, is DAGVTQSPTHLIKTRGQQVTLRCSPKSGHDTVSWYQQALGQGPQFIFQYYEEEERQRGNFPDRFSGHQFPNYSSELNVNALLLGDSALYLCASSLADSRYEQYFGPGTRLTVT.

The chain has TRBV2 and TRBJ2-5, with no clear D. This CDR3 has 16 amino acids. With 1 base removed from V and 4 bases from J, the gap between germline ends came to 16 bases. Germline assignment: CDR1 SNHLY and CDR2 FYNNEI. The CDR3 sequence: CASSEEWNPSGETQYF. CDR3 DNA: TGTGCCAGCAGTGAAGAATGGAACCCCTCAGGAGAGACCCAGTACTTC.

This rearrangement joins TRBV11-2 to TRBJ1-6; D is possibly TRBD1 (5 bases). Germline CDR1 and CDR2: SGHAT and FQNNGV. The CDR3 totals 14 residues. Trimming left V 8 bases short and J 7 bases short, with 15 bases between. In DNA, the CDR3 is TGTGCCAGCGGTCCGGGGACTATAAATTCACCCCTCCACTTT. Amino acids: CASGPGTINSPLHF.

The chain combines TRBV11-2 with TRBJ2-1; no definite D call. This CDR3 is 14 amino acids long. Trimming shortened V by 2 bases and J by 3 bases, and 8 bases separated the two germline ends. Per the germline V gene, CDR1 is SGHAT and CDR2 is FQNNGV. Here the CDR3 DNA reads TGTGCCAGCAGCTTATTGGCGGTCTACAATGAGCAGTTCTTC. Its translation is CASSLLAVYNEQFF.

The rearrangement uses TRBV7-9 and TRBJ1-1; perhaps TRBD1 as D (5 bases). The CDR3 is made up of 12 amino acids. CDR1 and CDR2 (germline): SEHNR, FQNEAQ (reference sequence). V lost 6 bases to trimming and J lost 6 bases, with 11 bases between them. This CDR3 reads CASRPTVSEAFF. The CDR3 DNA sequence: TGTGCCAGCAGACCGACAGTCTCTGAAGCTTTCTTT.

CDR3 in amino acids: CASSEALTGVLGYTF. The CDR3 region has the DNA TGTGCCAGCAGTGAAGCCCTGACAGGGGTGCTCGGCTACACCTTC. The chain joins TRBV6-1 to TRBJ1-2; 8 positions match TRBD1. The CDR3 extends over 15 amino acids. Germline-derived CDR1 and CDR2 are MNHNS and SASEGT. J was trimmed by 8 bases and V by 0 bases; bases with no gene match: 8.

The chain is built from TRBV28 and TRBJ2-3; D might be TRBD1 (6 bases). CDR1 and CDR2 (germline): MDHEN, SYDVKM. Trimming shortened V by 8 bases and J by 8 bases, and 29 bases separated the two germline ends. This CDR3 is 17 amino acids long. The CDR3 DNA reads as TGTGCCAGCCGGGAATGGCAAGTTCGGGACAACATAAGTACGCAGTATTTT. This translates into CASREWQVRDNISTQYF. Supplemented by reference TRBV28 and TRBJ2-3, the full variable domain reads DVKVTQSSRYLVKRTGEKVFLECVQDMDHENMFWYRQDPGLGLRLIYFSYDVKMKEKGDIPEGYSVSREKKERFSLILESASTNQTSMYLCASREWQVRDNISTQYFGPGTRLTVL.

In this sample, this clone turned up a few times. This chain joins TRBV6-5 and TRBJ1-4; 8 nucleotides agree with TRBD1. CDR1 is MNHEY and CDR2 is SVGAGI in the germline V gene. This CDR3 spans 15 amino acids. The V gene end was trimmed by 0 bases and the J gene end by 8 bases; junction bases not matched to a gene: 5. The CDR3: CASSYSTGVGEKLFF. The CDR3 nucleotides read TGTGCCAGCAGTTACTCGACAGGGGTTGGGGAAAAACTGTTTTTT.

The chain couples TRBV6-6 to TRBJ2-6; TRBD1 is a possible D gene (5 bases). Germline V lookup: CDR1 MNHNY, CDR2 SVGAGI (reference sequence). The CDR3 spans 15 residues. V shed 6 bases and J shed 4 bases, with 13 bases lying between them. CDR3 nucleotides: TGTGCCAGCAGACCCAGGGTCGCGGGGGCCAACGTCCTGACTTTC. Its translation is CASRPRVAGANVLTF.

The chain carries TRBV19 and TRBJ1-1; no clear D gene. CDR3 length: 13 amino acids. Per germline, CDR1 LNHDA and CDR2 SQIVND (reference sequence). Trimming removed 5 bases at V and 5 bases at J, with 12 bases between. CDR3 residues: CASSGPGRTEAFF. The CDR3 DNA reads as TGTGCCAGTAGTGGACCTGGGAGGACTGAAGCTTTCTTT.

The chain recombines TRBV6-5 with TRBJ1-5; TRBD1 agrees at 7 bases. The CDR3 runs 14 residues. Germline CDR1 reads MNHEY; CDR2 reads SVGAGI. V lost 0 bases, J lost 4 bases, and 0 bases stayed unmatched. CDR3 DNA sequence: TGTGCCAGCAGTTACTCGACAGGGAATCAGCCCCAGCATTTT. Translated: CASSYSTGNQPQHF.

The CDR3: CASSLVGEETQYF. The CDR3 region has the DNA TGTGCCAGCAGCTTAGTCGGGGAAGAGACCCAGTACTTC. This chain connects TRBV7-7 to TRBJ2-5; the D gene is possibly TRBD2 (5 bases). This CDR3 region has 13 residues. V was trimmed by 1 base and J by 3 bases, leaving 6 bases between them. Germline V CDR1 and CDR2: SSHAT, FNYEAQ (reference sequence).

The V gene is TRBV7-2, the J gene TRBJ1-2, with TRBD1 matching 7 bases. J gave up 0 bases and V 5 bases, and 3 bases lay outside the gene matches. The germline V gene encodes CDR1 SGHTA and CDR2 FQGNSA. This CDR3 has 14 residues. CDR3 DNA sequence: TGTGCCAGCAGCGCCGGGACAGCTAACTATGGCTACACCTTC. Its protein product is CASSAGTANYGYTF.

J is TRBJ2-3 and V is TRBV4-3, with D perhaps matching TRBD2 (6 bases). The CDR3 has 13 residues. Germline assignment: CDR1 LGHNA and CDR2 YSLEER. Trimming stripped 6 bases from V and 5 bases from J, with 12 bases between. CDR3 coding DNA: TGCGCCAGCAGTGGAGGGACGGGAGATACGCAGTATTTT. It translates to CASSGGTGDTQYF.

The V gene is TRBV14, the J gene TRBJ2-1, with 16 bases matching TRBD2. Germline assignment: CDR1 SGHDN and CDR2 FVKESK. This CDR3 spans 20 amino acids. V dropped 4 bases and J dropped 3; count of bases not matched to a gene: 12. The CDR3 sequence is CASSRKPGLAGGPRYNEQFF. DNA of the CDR3: TGTGCCAGCAGCCGTAAACCGGGACTAGCGGGAGGGCCCCGCTACAATGAGCAGTTCTTC.

J is TRBJ1-1 and V is TRBV6-1; D is uncertain. This CDR3 is built from 15 residues. V lost 0 bases and J lost 5, with 13 bases in between. The germline gives CDR1 MNHNS, CDR2 SASEGT. The CDR3 DNA reads as TGTGCCAGCAGTGAAGCCGGAGTCAGGAGGACTGAAGCTTTCTTT. Residues: CASSEAGVRRTEAFF.

This sequence joins TRBV19 and TRBJ2-1, with D possibly TRBD2 on 6 matching bases. CDR1 is LNHDA and CDR2 is SQIVND in the germline V gene (reference sequence). Trimming took off 7 bases at V and 0 bases at J, with 10 bases between the two ends. There are 14 residues in the CDR3. The CDR3 loop is CASKAGLSYNEQFF. The CDR3 DNA is TGTGCCAGTAAGGCGGGACTCTCCTACAATGAGCAGTTCTTC. Filled out from reference TRBV19 and TRBJ2-1, the complete variable domain reads DGGITQSPKYLFRKEGQNVTLSCEQNLNHDAMYWYRQDPGQGLRLIYYSQIVNDFQKGDIAEGYSVSREKKESFPLTVTSAQKNPTAFYLCASKAGLSYNEQFFGPGTRLTVL.

This chain joins TRBV19 and TRBJ2-6, with D tentatively TRBD1 (5 bases). The CDR3 runs 18 residues. Trimming shortened V by 5 bases and J by 3 bases, and 20 bases separated the two germline ends. The germline V gene has CDR1 LNHDA and CDR2 SQIVND (reference sequence). The CDR3 DNA sequence: TGTGCCAGTAGTCCTCAGGGTATTGTCTTAGGTGGGGCCAACGTCCTGACTTTC. Translation: CASSPQGIVLGGANVLTF.

The chain is built from TRBV6-5 and TRBJ1-2; D uncertain. The V gene lost 0 bases and the J gene lost 3 bases, with 14 bases spanning the gap. CDR3 length: 16 amino acids. Germline CDR1 reads MNHEY; CDR2 reads SVGAGI. This CDR3 is CASSYSAGGMDYGYTF. CDR3 in DNA: TGTGCCAGCAGTTACTCGGCGGGAGGAATGGACTATGGCTACACCTTC.

The V call is TRBV6-5, the J call TRBJ1-3, with a tentative D call TRBD1 (6 bases). The CDR3 has 15 amino acids. Germline V gene data show CDR1 as MNHEY and CDR2 as SVGAGI. Trimming removed 7 bases from V and 2 bases from J, with 15 bases in between. The CDR3 bases are TGTGCCAGCACCCTACAGGGTGGTACTGGAAACACCATATATTTT. Translated, it gives CASTLQGGTGNTIYF.

This clone was detected once. The J gene is TRBJ1-2, the V gene TRBV27; tentative D call: TRBD1 (5 bases). The CDR3 is made up of 11 amino acids. Trimming cost V 7 bases and J 5 bases, with 8 bases left between them. Germline CDR1 MNHEY, CDR2 SMNVEV (reference sequence). The CDR3 reads CASNGGYGYTF. CDR3 coding DNA: TGTGCCAGCAACGGGGGATATGGCTACACCTTC.

V is TRBV5-1 and J is TRBJ2-7, with unresolved D. CDR1 and CDR2 from the germline V gene are SGHRS and YFSETQ. The ends were cut back, 4 bases at V and 3 bases at J, with 14 bases in the middle. The CDR3 is made up of 14 amino acids. The CDR3 region has the DNA TGCGCCAGCAGCAGACTTGTTAGTAACTACGAGCAGTACTTC. The encoded protein is CASSRLVSNYEQYF.

The chain joins TRBV28 to TRBJ2-5, with D possibly matching TRBD1 (6 bases). Deletions cut 3 bases from V and 5 bases from J, with 10 bases between. The germline V gene has CDR1 MDHEN and CDR2 SYDVKM. The length of the CDR3 is 13 residues. The CDR3: CASSFRQGETQYF. The CDR3 DNA follows: TGTGCCAGCAGTTTTCGCCAGGGGGAGACCCAGTACTTC.

J is TRBJ1-2 and V is TRBV11-2, with D unclear. Trimming shortened V by 1 base and J by 2 bases, and 5 bases separated the two germline ends. Germline CDR1 is SGHAT and CDR2 is FQNNGV. The CDR3 length is 13 residues. The CDR3 loop is CASSLVQNYGYTF. The CDR3 coding sequence is TGTGCCAGCAGCTTAGTTCAGAACTATGGCTACACCTTC.

J is TRBJ1-5 and V is TRBV6-6; D uncertain. CDR1 MNHNY and CDR2 SVGAGI come from the germline V gene (reference sequence). CDR3 length: 14 residues. The V gene lost 2 bases and the J gene lost 3 bases, with 8 bases spanning the gap. The CDR3 region is CASSYLQDNQPQHF. As DNA, the CDR3 is TGTGCCAGCAGTTACCTCCAGGACAATCAGCCCCAGCATTTT.

This clone has just one count. The chain joins TRBV19 to TRBJ2-2; the D is unclear. The length of the CDR3 is 14 residues. Germline CDR1 and CDR2: LNHDA and SQIVND (reference sequence). Trimming shortened V by 2 bases and J by 2 bases, and 6 bases separated the two germline ends. The CDR3 DNA sequence: TGTGCCAGTAGTATACAAACTAACACCGGGGAGCTGTTTTTT. Protein: CASSIQTNTGELFF.

This sequence joins TRBV6-4 and TRBJ2-7; a weak D match, TRBD1 (5 bases). This CDR3 spans 12 amino acids. Germline CDR1 MRHNA, CDR2 SNTAGT. With 7 bases removed from V and 5 bases from J, the gap between germline ends came to 12 bases. CDR3 sequence reads: CASIGQGHEQYF. Here the CDR3 DNA reads TGTGCCAGCATAGGGCAGGGCCACGAGCAGTACTTC.